The 23 T cell receptor beta chains given below trace back to one sample, sequenced in a study of blood T cell repertoires in COVID-19. Measured with immunoSEQ multiplex PCR; TCRdb has only the in-frame clones, and not every one. The sample records roughly 210,000 clones, around four fifths being singletons. The sequencing input was peripheral blood. The receptors come from a woman of 80 years or more with COVID-19, enrolled during active disease.

This chain connects TRBV29-1 to TRBJ2-7, with D possibly TRBD1 on 6 matching bases. V lost 5 bases, J lost 5 bases, and 13 bases lay in between. Germline V CDR1 and CDR2: SQVTM, ANQGSEA. This CDR3 comprises 12 residues. The CDR3 DNA follows: TGCAGCGTTCGGGACACCTTTAACGAGCAGTACTTC. Translating it yields CSVRDTFNEQYF.

This chain joins TRBV19 and TRBJ1-5, with 9 bases that match TRBD1. The CDR3 spans 16 residues. Germline loops: CDR1 LNHDA, CDR2 SQIVND (reference sequence). The trim removed 4 bases at V and 4 bases at J, leaving 8 bases unmatched. The CDR3: CASSTLRQGVNQPQHF. The CDR3 DNA reads as TGTGCCAGTAGTACCCTACGACAGGGGGTAAATCAGCCCCAGCATTTT.

The chain links TRBV29-1 to TRBJ2-7; D gene uncertain. There are 11 residues in the CDR3. Trimming shortened V by 1 base and J by 4 bases, and 5 bases separated the two germline ends. The germline V gene has CDR1 SQVTM and CDR2 ANQGSEA. The CDR3 DNA is TGCAGCGTTGAAGCCGGGTACGAGCAGTACTTC. Amino acids: CSVEAGYEQYF.

The J gene is TRBJ1-1, the V gene TRBV5-1, with D unclear. This CDR3 is built from 14 residues. Trimming left V 6 bases short and J 3 bases short, with 15 bases between. Germline lookup yields CDR1 SGHRS and CDR2 YFSETQ. CDR3 protein: CASTLSNLDTEAFF. CDR3 coding DNA: TGCGCCAGCACCCTATCCAATTTGGACACTGAAGCTTTCTTT.

The chain links TRBV19 to TRBJ1-2; a possible D gene is TRBD1 (5 bases). The length of the CDR3 is 14 residues. Trimming took 1 base from V and 1 from J, leaving 7 bases between them. Germline V gene sequence: CDR1 LNHDA, CDR2 SQIVND (reference sequence). CDR3: CASSIGQGNYGYTF. The CDR3 DNA reads TGTGCCAGTAGTATAGGGCAGGGTAACTATGGCTACACCTTC.

V usage is TRBV19 and J usage is TRBJ1-4; D gene unclear. The germline V gene encodes CDR1 LNHDA and CDR2 SQIVND (reference sequence). This CDR3 comprises 13 residues. V was trimmed by 4 bases and J by 8 bases, leaving 11 bases between them. The DNA of the CDR3 is TGTGCCAGTAGTAATCGGAGAAGGGAAAAACTGTTTTTT. The encoded protein is CASSNRRREKLFF.

The chain couples TRBV5-3 to TRBJ2-5; D perhaps matches TRBD1 (6 bases). TRBV5-3 is classed as an ORF, of uncertain function. The CDR3 contains 17 residues. With 0 bases removed from V and 3 bases from J, the gap between germline ends came to 18 bases. This chain's CDR3 is CARSLACRAQGKETQYF. CDR3 nucleotides: TGTGCCAGAAGCTTGGCCTGCCGAGCGCAGGGGAAAGAGACCCAGTACTTC.

The V and J genes are TRBV28 and TRBJ1-6; no firm D call. This CDR3 has 15 amino acids. The germline gives CDR1 MDHEN, CDR2 SYDVKM. V was shortened by 1 base and J by 2 bases, with 6 bases between the two germline ends. CDR3 sequence (DNA): TGTGCCAGCAGTTTATCCCAGACCTATAATTCACCCCTCCACTTT. It yields the protein CASSLSQTYNSPLHF.

The chain employs TRBV19 and TRBJ2-7, with 10 bases aligning to TRBD1. This CDR3 is built from 16 residues. Germline CDR1 is LNHDA and CDR2 is SQIVND (reference sequence). Trimming took 3 bases from V and 5 from J; bases not matched to a gene: 10. The CDR3: CASSMPMTGGLNEQYF. The CDR3 DNA reads TGTGCCAGTAGTATGCCAATGACAGGGGGCTTGAACGAGCAGTACTTC. Drawing the rest from reference TRBV19 and TRBJ2-7, the complete variable domain is DGGITQSPKYLFRKEGQNVTLSCEQNLNHDAMYWYRQDPGQGLRLIYYSQIVNDFQKGDIAEGYSVSREKKESFPLTVTSAQKNPTAFYLCASSMPMTGGLNEQYFGPGTRLTVT.

The chain combines TRBV27 with TRBJ2-1; 7 positions match TRBD2. V shed 5 bases, J shed 3 bases, and the junction held 7 bases outside the gene matches. CDR3 length: 15 amino acids. Germline V gene sequence: CDR1 MNHEY, CDR2 SMNVEV (reference sequence). The CDR3 loop reads CASSTWTRNYNEQFF. CDR3 nucleotide sequence: TGTGCCAGCAGTACCTGGACTAGAAACTACAATGAGCAGTTCTTC.

This clone was detected only a few times. The V and J genes are TRBV27 and TRBJ2-1, with 7 bases matching TRBD1. Germline lookup yields CDR1 MNHEY and CDR2 SMNVEV (reference sequence). The V segment lost 2 bases and the J segment 6 bases; nucleotides outside the gene matches: 7. This CDR3 spans 15 amino acids. CDR3 region: CASSLTRGFGNEQFF. The CDR3 DNA sequence: TGTGCCAGCAGTTTAACCAGGGGGTTCGGCAATGAGCAGTTCTTC.

The J gene is TRBJ2-7, the V gene TRBV7-2, with D hard to call. V lost 3 bases, J lost 1 base, and 4 bases lay in between. This CDR3 contains 12 residues. CDR1 and CDR2 (germline): SGHTA, FQGNSA. The CDR3 loop is CASSFPSYEQYF. DNA of the CDR3: TGTGCCAGCAGCTTCCCTTCCTACGAGCAGTACTTC.

The genes are TRBV5-8 and TRBJ1-2; tentatively, D is TRBD1 (6 bases). The V and J ends lost 6 bases and 4 bases respectively, with 19 bases between them. The CDR3 length is 15 residues. Germline V lookup: CDR1 SGHTS, CDR2 YDEGEE. Written as DNA, the CDR3 is TGTGCCAGCAACTCGGACCCTACAGGGCTCTATGGCTACACCTTC. Translating gives CASNSDPTGLYGYTF.

J is TRBJ1-5 and V is TRBV6-5; unclear D gene. Trimming shortened V by 6 bases and J by 3 bases, and 12 bases separated the two germline ends. Per the germline V gene, CDR1 is MNHEY and CDR2 is SVGAGI. The CDR3 loop spans 14 amino acids. CDR3 loop: CASSSDKANQPQHF. CDR3 coding DNA: TGTGCCAGCAGCTCAGACAAGGCCAATCAGCCCCAGCATTTT.

J is TRBJ2-2 and V is TRBV19; 9 bases map to TRBD1. Germline V gives CDR1 LNHDA, CDR2 SQIVND (reference sequence). This CDR3 has 14 residues. V lost 7 bases to trimming and J lost 7 bases; unmatched junction nucleotides: 7. CDR3 loop: CASIRTGVGGELFF. For the CDR3, the DNA is TGTGCCAGTATCCGGACAGGGGTGGGCGGGGAGCTGTTTTTT.

The table lists this clone with a count of one. The CDR3 sequence is CAASSGGNTGELFF. In DNA, the CDR3 is TGTGCCGCCTCGAGCGGGGGTAACACCGGGGAGCTGTTTTTT. The J gene is TRBJ2-2, the V gene TRBV6-5, with 8 bases matching TRBD2. This CDR3 is built from 14 residues. Trimming took 11 bases from V and 2 from J; bases not matched to a gene: 7. The V gene's germline CDR1 is MNHEY and CDR2 SVGAGI.

The chain couples TRBV4-2 to TRBJ1-5; 9 bases align to TRBD1. Germline-derived CDR1 and CDR2 are LGHNA and YNFKEQ. CDR3 length: 16 residues. V was pared by 1 base and J by 6 bases, with 7 bases of the junction left unmatched. The CDR3 here is CASSQGSGQGRQPQHF. The CDR3, as DNA: TGTGCCAGCAGCCAAGGCTCGGGACAGGGACGTCAGCCCCAGCATTTT.

The CDR3 sequence: CASSPQGSGYTF. Here the CDR3 DNA reads TGCGCCAGCAGCCCACAGGGAAGTGGCTACACCTTC. The rearrangement joins TRBV5-1 to TRBJ1-2; the D gene is possibly TRBD1 (6 bases). V was clipped by 4 bases and J by 7 bases, with 11 bases between them. The CDR3 has 12 amino acids. Looked up from germline, CDR1 is SGHRS and CDR2 is YFSETQ.

The count of this clone is one. One end of the junction fails to match germline, which may point to a read error. Other nucleotide sequences in the sample specify the same CDR3. The chain has TRBV7-3 and TRBJ2-7; TRBD1 is a possible D gene (5 bases). CDR3 length equals 13 residues. Germline V gene data show CDR1 as SGHTA and CDR2 as FQGTGA. The CDR3 is CASSVGHYYEQYF. The CDR3 region has the DNA TGCGCCAGCAGCGTAGGACATTACTACGAGCAGTACTTC.

This chain links TRBV20-1 with TRBJ1-2; a possible D gene is TRBD1 (5 bases). Trimming stripped 6 bases from V and 8 bases from J, with 10 bases between. The length of the CDR3 is 10 residues. CDR1 DFQATT and CDR2 SNEGSKA come from the germline V gene (reference sequence). The CDR3, as DNA: TGCAGTGCCCCTGGGGGGGGCTACACCTTC. This sequence encodes CSAPGGGYTF.

This clone was seen a handful of times. The chain has TRBV12-3 or TRBV12-4 and TRBJ1-5, with D hard to call. The ends were cut back, 4 bases at V and 11 bases at J, with 12 bases in the middle. The CDR3 runs 12 residues. The CDR3 region has the DNA TGTGCCAGCAGTTCCCGACAACAGACCCAGCATTTT. It specifies CASSSRQQTQHF.

V and J are TRBV7-9 and TRBJ2-3, with D possibly matching TRBD2 (5 bases). The CDR3 covers 12 residues. V lost 5 bases and J 8 bases, leaving 11 bases between the germline ends. CDR1 is SEHNR and CDR2 is FQNEAQ in the germline V gene (reference sequence). DNA for the CDR3: TGTGCCAGCAGCCGACTACTTAGTACGCAGTATTTT. It is translated as CASSRLLSTQYF.

The chain has TRBV2 and TRBJ2-7; TRBD1 is a possible D gene (5 bases). Trimming stripped 4 bases from V and 5 bases from J, with 18 bases between. Per germline, CDR1 SNHLY and CDR2 FYNNEI. This CDR3 has 15 residues. The CDR3 loop reads CASSVLGRAADEQYF. CDR3 DNA sequence: TGTGCCAGCAGTGTCCTGGGCAGGGCGGCAGACGAGCAGTACTTC.